This T cell receptor beta chain appears in the sequencing data of a study of Ad26.COV2.S vaccination and SARS-CoV-2 variants. The treatment: over 15 received Ad26.COV2.S at low or high dose, single or two shots; about five received placebo; per-sample allocation not given. After the first vaccine or placebo injection, samples were drawn on day 63. The table came from immunoSEQ multiplex PCR; TCRdb's copy has only in-frame clones and leaves some out. Among about 350,000 clones listed, around 88% were seen once. Study-wide points: The TCR breadth and depth analyses may have produced an underestimate of total T cell responses. Recipients of vaccine and of placebo showed similar breadth of their non-spike TCR repertoires.

On this clone: What it recognizes is unknown.

The starting material was peripheral blood, obtained in a trial of Ad26.COV2.S vaccine versus placebo. The sequence was collected from a person between 18 and 65 years old who received the Ad26.COV2.S COVID-19 vaccine or a placebo.

The CDR3 region is CASSLAHGLRMEQYF. The CDR3 DNA sequence: TGTGCCAGCAGCTTAGCGCATGGTCTCCGGATGGAGCAGTACTTC. V is TRBV7-9 and J is TRBJ2-7; D remains unclear. Germline V gene sequence: CDR1 SEHNR, CDR2 FQNEAQ (reference sequence). The CDR3 runs to 15 residues. With 0 bases removed from V and 7 bases from J, the gap between germline ends came to 16 bases.